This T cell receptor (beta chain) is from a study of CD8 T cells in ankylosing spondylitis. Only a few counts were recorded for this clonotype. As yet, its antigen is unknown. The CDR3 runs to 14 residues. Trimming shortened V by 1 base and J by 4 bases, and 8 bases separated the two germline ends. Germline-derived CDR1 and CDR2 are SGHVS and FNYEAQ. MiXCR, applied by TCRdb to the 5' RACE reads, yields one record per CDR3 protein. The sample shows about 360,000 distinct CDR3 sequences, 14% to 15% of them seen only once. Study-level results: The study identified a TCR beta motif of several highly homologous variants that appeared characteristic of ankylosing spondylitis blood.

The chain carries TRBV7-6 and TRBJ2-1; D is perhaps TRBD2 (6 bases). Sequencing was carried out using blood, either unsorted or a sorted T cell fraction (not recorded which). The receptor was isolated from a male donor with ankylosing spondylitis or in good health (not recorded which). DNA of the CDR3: TGTGCCAGCAGCTTAGGGACTACTTACAATGAGCAGTTCTTC. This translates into CASSLGTTYNEQFF.